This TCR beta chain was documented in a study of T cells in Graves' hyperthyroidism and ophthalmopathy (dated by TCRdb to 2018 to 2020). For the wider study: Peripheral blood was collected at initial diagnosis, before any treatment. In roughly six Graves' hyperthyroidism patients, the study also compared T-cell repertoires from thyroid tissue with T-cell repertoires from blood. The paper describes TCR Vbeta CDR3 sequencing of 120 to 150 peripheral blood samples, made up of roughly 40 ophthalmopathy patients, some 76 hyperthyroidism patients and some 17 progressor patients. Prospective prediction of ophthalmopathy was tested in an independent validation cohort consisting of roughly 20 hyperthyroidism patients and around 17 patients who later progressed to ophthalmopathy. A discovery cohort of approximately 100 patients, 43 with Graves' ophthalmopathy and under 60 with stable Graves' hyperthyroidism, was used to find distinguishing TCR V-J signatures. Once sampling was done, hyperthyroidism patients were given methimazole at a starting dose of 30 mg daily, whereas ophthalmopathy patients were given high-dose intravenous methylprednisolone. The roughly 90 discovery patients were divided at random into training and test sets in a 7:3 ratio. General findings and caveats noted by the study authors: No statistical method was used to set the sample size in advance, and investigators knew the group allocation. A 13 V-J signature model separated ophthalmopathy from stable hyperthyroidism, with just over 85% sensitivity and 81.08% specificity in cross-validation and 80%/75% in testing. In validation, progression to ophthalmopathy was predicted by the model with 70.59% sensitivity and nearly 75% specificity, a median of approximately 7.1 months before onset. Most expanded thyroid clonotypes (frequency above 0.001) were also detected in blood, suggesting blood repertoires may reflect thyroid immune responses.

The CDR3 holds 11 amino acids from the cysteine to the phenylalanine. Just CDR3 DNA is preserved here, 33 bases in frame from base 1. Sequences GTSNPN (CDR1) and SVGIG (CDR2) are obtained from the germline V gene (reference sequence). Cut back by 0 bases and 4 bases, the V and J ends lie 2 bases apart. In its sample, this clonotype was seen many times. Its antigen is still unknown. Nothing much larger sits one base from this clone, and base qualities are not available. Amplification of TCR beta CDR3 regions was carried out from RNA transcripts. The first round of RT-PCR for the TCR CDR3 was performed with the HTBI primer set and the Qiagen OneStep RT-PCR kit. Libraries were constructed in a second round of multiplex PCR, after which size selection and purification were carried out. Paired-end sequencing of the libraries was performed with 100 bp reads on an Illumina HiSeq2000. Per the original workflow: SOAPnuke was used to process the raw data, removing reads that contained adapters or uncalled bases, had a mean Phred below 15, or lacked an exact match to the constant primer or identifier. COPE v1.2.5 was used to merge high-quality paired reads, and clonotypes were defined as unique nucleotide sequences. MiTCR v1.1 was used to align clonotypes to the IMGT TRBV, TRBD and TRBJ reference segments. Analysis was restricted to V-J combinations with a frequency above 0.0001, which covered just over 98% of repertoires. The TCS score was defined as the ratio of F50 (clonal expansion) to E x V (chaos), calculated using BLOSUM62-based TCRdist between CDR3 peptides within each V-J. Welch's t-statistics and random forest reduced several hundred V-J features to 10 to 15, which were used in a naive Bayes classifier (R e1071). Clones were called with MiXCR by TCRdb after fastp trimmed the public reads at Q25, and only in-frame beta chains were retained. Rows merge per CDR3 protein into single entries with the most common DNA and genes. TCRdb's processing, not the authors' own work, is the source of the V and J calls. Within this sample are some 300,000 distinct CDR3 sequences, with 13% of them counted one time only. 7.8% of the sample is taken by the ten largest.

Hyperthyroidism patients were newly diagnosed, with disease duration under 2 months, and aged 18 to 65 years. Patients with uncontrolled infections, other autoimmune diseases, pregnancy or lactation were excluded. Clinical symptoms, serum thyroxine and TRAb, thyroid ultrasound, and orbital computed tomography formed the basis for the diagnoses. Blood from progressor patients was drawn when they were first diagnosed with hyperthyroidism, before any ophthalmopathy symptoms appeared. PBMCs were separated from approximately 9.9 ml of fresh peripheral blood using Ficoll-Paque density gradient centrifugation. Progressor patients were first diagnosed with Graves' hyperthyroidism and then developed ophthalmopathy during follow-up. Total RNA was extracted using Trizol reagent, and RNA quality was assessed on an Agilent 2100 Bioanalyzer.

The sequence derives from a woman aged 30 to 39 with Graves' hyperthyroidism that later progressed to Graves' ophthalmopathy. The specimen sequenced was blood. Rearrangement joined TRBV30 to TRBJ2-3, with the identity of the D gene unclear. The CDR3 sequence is CAWSVSDTQYF. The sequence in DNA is TGTGCCTGGAGTGTCTCAGATACGCAGTATTTT. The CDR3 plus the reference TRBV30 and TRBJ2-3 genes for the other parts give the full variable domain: SQTIHQWPATLVQPVGSPLSLECTVEGTSNPNLYWYRQAAGRGLQLLFYSVGIGQISSEVPQNLSASRPQDRQFILSSKKLLLSDSGFYLCAWSVSDTQYFGPGTRLTVL.